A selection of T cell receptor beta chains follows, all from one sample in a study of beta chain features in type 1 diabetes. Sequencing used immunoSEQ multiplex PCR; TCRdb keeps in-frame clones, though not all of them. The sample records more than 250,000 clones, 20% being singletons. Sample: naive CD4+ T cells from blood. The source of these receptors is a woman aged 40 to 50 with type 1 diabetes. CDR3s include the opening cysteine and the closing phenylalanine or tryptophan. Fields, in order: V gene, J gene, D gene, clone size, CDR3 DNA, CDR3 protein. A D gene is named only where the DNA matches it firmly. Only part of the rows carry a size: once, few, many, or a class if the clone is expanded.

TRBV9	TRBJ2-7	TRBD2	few	TGTGCCAGCAGCGTAGCTTCTAGCGGGATACTGTCCGAGCAGTACTTC	CASSVASSGILSEQYF
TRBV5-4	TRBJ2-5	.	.	TGTGCCAGCAGCCCTACGACTATCAACCAAGAGACCCAGTACTTC	CASSPTTINQETQYF
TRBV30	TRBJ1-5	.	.	TGTGCCTGGAGTGTAGGAGGGTGGAATCAGCCCCAGCATTTT	CAWSVGGWNQPQHF
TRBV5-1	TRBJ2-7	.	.	TGCGCCAGCAGACACAGTTCCTCCTACGAGCAGTACTTC	CASRHSSSYEQYF
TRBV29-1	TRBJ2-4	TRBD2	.	TGCAGCGTTGGACTAGCGGGAATAGCCAAAAACATTCAGTACTTC	CSVGLAGIAKNIQYF
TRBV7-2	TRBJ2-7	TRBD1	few	TGTGCCAGCAGCTTACGGGCCGGGACAGGGAGCTACGAGCAGTACTTC	CASSLRAGTGSYEQYF
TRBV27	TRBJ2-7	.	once	TGTGCCAGCAGTCGGGGCTACGAGCAGTACTTC	CASSRGYEQYF
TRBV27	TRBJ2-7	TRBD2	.	TGTGCCAGCAGGGATCCGGGACTAGCCCTGATAGTTTTCTTC	CASRDPGLALIVFF
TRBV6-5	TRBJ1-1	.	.	TGTGCCAGCAGCCAGGGGAGGGGGAACACTGAAGCTTTCTTT	CASSQGRGNTEAFF
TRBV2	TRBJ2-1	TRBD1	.	TGTGCCAGCAGTGTACAGGGGTCCTACAATGAGCAGTTCTTC	CASSVQGSYNEQFF
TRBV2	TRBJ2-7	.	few	TGTGCCAGCAGCGGGAATCGACCCGCGGGCTACGAGCAGTACTTC	CASSGNRPAGYEQYF
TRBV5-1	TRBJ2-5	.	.	TGCGCCAGCAGCTCGACAGGGACTCTCCAAGAGACCCAGTACTTC	CASSSTGTLQETQYF
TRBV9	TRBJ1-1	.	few	TGTGCCAGTGGACGGGGGGGGATGAGCACTGAAGCTTTCTTT	CASGRGGMSTEAFF
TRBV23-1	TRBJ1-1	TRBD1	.	TGCGCCAGCAGTCGCACCGACTCCTCCCCGACAGGGTGGAACACTGAAGCTTTCTTT	CASSRTDSSPTGWNTEAFF
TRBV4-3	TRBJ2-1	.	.	TGCGCCAGCAGCCTCAGTAGGGGGACTGAGCAGTTCTTC	CASSLSRGTEQFF
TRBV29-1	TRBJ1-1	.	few	TGCAGCGGAACGGGGACTGAAGCTTTCTTT	CSGTGTEAFF
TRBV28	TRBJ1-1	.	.	TGTGCCAGCCATAACACTGAAGCTTTCTTT	CASHNTEAFF
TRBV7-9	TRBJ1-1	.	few	TGTGCCAGCAGCTTGGAGTACAACACTGAAGCTTTCTTT	CASSLEYNTEAFF
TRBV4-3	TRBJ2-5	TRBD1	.	TGCGCCAGCAGCTTTCAAATGATCGGGACAGGGGGGGAAGAGACCCAGTACTTC	CASSFQMIGTGGEETQYF
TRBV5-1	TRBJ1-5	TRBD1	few	TGCGCCAGCAGACTTACAGGGGGCAACAATCAGCCCCAGCATTTT	CASRLTGGNNQPQHF
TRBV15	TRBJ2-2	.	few	TGTGCCACCAGCAGAGATCTAACGAACACCGGGGAGCTGTTTTTT	CATSRDLTNTGELFF
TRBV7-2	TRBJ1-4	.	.	TGTGCCAGCAGCTTACAGGGTGAAAAACTGTTTTTT	CASSLQGEKLFF
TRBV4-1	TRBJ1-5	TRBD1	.	TGCGCCAGCAGACTCGTCAAGGGGGCTCAGCCCCAGCATTTT	CASRLVKGAQPQHF
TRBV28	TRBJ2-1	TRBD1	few	TGTGCCAGCAGTTTGGCTTCGAGGGGACAGGGCAACAATGAGCAGTTCTTC	CASSLASRGQGNNEQFF
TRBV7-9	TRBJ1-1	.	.	TGTGCCAGCACCCAGGGTCCTACTGAAGCTTTCTTT	CASTQGPTEAFF
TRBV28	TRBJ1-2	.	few	TGTGCCAGCAGTGTACCGGCTAACTATGGCTACACCTTC	CASSVPANYGYTF
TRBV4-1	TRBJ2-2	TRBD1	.	TGCGCCAGCAGCCTCTCGACAGGGGTTGGCACCGGGGAGCTGTTTTTT	CASSLSTGVGTGELFF
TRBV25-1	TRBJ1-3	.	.	TGTGCCAGCAACAGGGATACTGGAAACACCATATATTTT	CASNRDTGNTIYF
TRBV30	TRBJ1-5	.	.	TGTGCCTGGTCGTACAGGGCGGGCAATCAGCCCCAGCATTTT	CAWSYRAGNQPQHF
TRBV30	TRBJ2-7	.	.	TGTGCCTGGAGTCCCACGGGCCTCTCCTCGGGAGAGCAGTACTTC	CAWSPTGLSSGEQYF
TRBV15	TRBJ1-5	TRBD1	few	TGTGCCACCAGCAGAGATCAACAGGGGGTAGGTCAGCCCCAGCATTTT	CATSRDQQGVGQPQHF
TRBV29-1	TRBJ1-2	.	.	TGCAGCGTTATCGGGGGATGGGGGGAATTGGGGATCTATGGCTACACCTTC	CSVIGGWGELGIYGYTF
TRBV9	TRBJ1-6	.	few	TGTGCCAGCAGCGGGGGGGGACCCATAGAGGGTTCACCCCTCCACTTT	CASSGGGPIEGSPLHF
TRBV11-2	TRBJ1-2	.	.	TGTGCCAGCAGCCCGGGGTGGGGCTACACCTTC	CASSPGWGYTF
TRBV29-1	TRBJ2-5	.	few	TGCAGCGACCGAGCGGGAGAGACCCAGTACTTC	CSDRAGETQYF
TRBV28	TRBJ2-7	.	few	TGTGCCAGCAGTTTACCCAACTCGATGGGCGACGAGCAGTACTTC	CASSLPNSMGDEQYF
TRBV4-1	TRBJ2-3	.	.	TGCGCCAGCAGCCAAGATTTACTAGTTGCCGATACGCAGTATTTT	CASSQDLLVADTQYF
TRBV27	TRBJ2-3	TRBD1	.	TGTGCCAGCAGTCCGGTGACAGGGGGAACAGATACGCAGTATTTT	CASSPVTGGTDTQYF
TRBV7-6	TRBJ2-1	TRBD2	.	TGTGCCAGCAGTCCCGGGACTAGCGGGAGGTTTGGGCAGTTCTTC	CASSPGTSGRFGQFF
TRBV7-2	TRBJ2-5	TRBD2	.	TGTGCCAGCGGAGTAGCGGGAGCTAGAGAGACCCAGTACTTC	CASGVAGARETQYF
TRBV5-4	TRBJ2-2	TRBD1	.	TGTGCCAGCAGCTTCAACAGGGGGACCGGGGAGCTGTTTTTT	CASSFNRGTGELFF